This TCR beta chain was sequenced in a study of radiotherapy plus CTLA-4 blockade in lung cancer. Study summary: Of all patients, more than 15% responded objectively and approximately 31% showed disease control. Study results and limitations: Expansion of tumor-derived TCR clones was observed in blood after radiotherapy plus ipilimumab. Reportedly, early blood T cell clone dynamics best predicted response, with interferon-beta.

The assay was immunoSEQ multiplex PCR, and TCRdb's table has in-frame clones only and misses some. In the table there are about 66,000 clones, approximately 83% of which are singletons. Those patients who had chemo-refractory metastatic non-small-cell lung cancer were given focal radiation along with CTLA-4 blockade through ipilimumab. Comments on this clone: The antigen is unknown.

This material consisted of peripheral blood, taken from a patient treated with radiotherapy plus ipilimumab. The clonotype was recovered from a human donor with non-small cell lung cancer who had a partial response to radiotherapy plus ipilimumab.

DNA for the CDR3: TGTGCCAGCAGCGCCCTTGTTCCACAGGGACTAGCGGGGCGTTACAATGAGCAGTTCTTC. It translates to CASSALVPQGLAGRYNEQFF. This chain uses TRBV28 with TRBJ2-1; 13 nucleotides agree with TRBD2. The CDR3 consists of 20 residues. CDR1 is MDHEN, CDR2 SYDVKM, per germline. Unmatched junction bases numbered 18, after V lost 6 bases and J lost 4 bases.